A selection of T cell receptor beta chains follows, all from one sample in a study of blood T cell repertoires in COVID-19. Profiling relied on immunoSEQ multiplex PCR, and the TCRdb table lists in-frame clones only, not all of them. The sample yields approximately 200,000 clones, about 88% seen once. The sample comprised peripheral blood. The source of these receptors is an older man with active or convalescent COVID-19. Each CDR3 is given with its conserved first and last residue. Fields, in order: clone size, D gene, V gene, J gene, CDR3 protein, CDR3 DNA. A D gene is named only where the DNA matches it firmly. Clone size is not always given. Where it is, it says once, few, many or a class for expanded clones.

>.|TRBD2|TRBV6-5|TRBJ2-6
CASSYRGVGANVLTF
TGTGCCAGCAGTTACCGGGGGGTTGGGGCCAACGTCCTGACTTTC
>.|.|TRBV12-3/TRBV12-4|TRBJ2-3
CASSLTNTDTQYF
TGTGCCAGCAGTTTGACTAACACAGATACGCAGTATTTT
>many|.|TRBV5-6|TRBJ1-6
CASSGAVSSLSPLHF
TGTGCCAGCAGTGGCGCGGTGTCCTCCCTTTCACCCCTCCACTTT
>.|.|TRBV11-2|TRBJ1-1
CASSSGTEAFF
TGTGCCAGCAGCTCAGGAACTGAAGCTTTCTTT
>.|.|TRBV27|TRBJ1-5
CASSLLGDSNQPQHF
TGTGCCAGCAGTTTATTGGGAGATAGCAATCAGCCCCAGCATTTT
>.|.|TRBV19|TRBJ1-5
CASTGGGGPNNQPQHF
TGTGCCAGTACGGGTGGGGGCGGACCGAACAATCAGCCCCAGCATTTT
>once|.|TRBV12-3/TRBV12-4|TRBJ1-1
CASSRTPNTEAFF
TGTGCCAGCAGCCGGACACCGAACACTGAAGCTTTCTTT
>.|.|TRBV2|TRBJ2-3
CASRQGGTDTQYF
TGTGCCAGCAGACAGGGAGGCACAGATACGCAGTATTTT
>few|TRBD1|TRBV6-1|TRBJ1-1
CASSEAMNRGGAFF
TGTGCCAGCAGTGAAGCCATGAACAGGGGCGGAGCTTTCTTT
>few|TRBD1|TRBV7-9|TRBJ2-7
CASSLNRGNYEQYF
TGTGCCAGCAGCTTAAACAGGGGCAACTACGAGCAGTACTTC
>.|TRBD2|TRBV9|TRBJ2-1
CASSVASGSGNEQFF
TGTGCCAGCAGCGTAGCAAGCGGGAGTGGGAATGAGCAGTTCTTC
>.|.|TRBV28|TRBJ1-6
CASSRLGQGWQPLHF
TGTGCCAGCAGTCGCCTGGGCCAAGGTTGGCAACCCCTCCACTTT
>once|.|TRBV29-1|TRBJ2-2
CSVNKNTGELFF
TGCAGCGTTAACAAGAACACCGGGGAGCTGTTTTTT
>.|.|TRBV7-8|TRBJ1-4
CASSLFSMYNEKLFF
TGTGCCAGCAGCTTATTTAGTATGTATAATGAAAAACTGTTTTTT
>.|TRBD2|TRBV9|TRBJ2-1
CASSASPGLPRGGFF
TGTGCCAGCAGCGCGTCTCCGGGACTACCACGTGGGGGGTTCTTC
>.|TRBD2|TRBV23-1|TRBJ2-3
CASSQSAGGPTDTQYF
TGCGCCAGCAGTCAATCAGCGGGGGGGCCGACAGATACGCAGTATTTT
>.|TRBD1|TRBV3-1/TRBV3-2|TRBJ1-1
CASTPGQGRNTEAFF
TGTGCCAGCACCCCTGGACAGGGGCGGAACACTGAAGCTTTCTTT
>.|.|TRBV2|TRBJ1-2
CASSGGSDYGYTF
TGTGCCAGCAGTGGAGGGTCCGACTATGGCTACACCTTC
>.|TRBD1|TRBV27|TRBJ1-6
CASATGRNSPLHF
TGTGCCAGCGCGACAGGGAGGAATTCACCCCTCCACTTT
>.|.|TRBV2|TRBJ1-6
CASSGLFGGAGNSPLHF
TGTGCCAGCAGTGGTTTATTTGGGGGGGCCGGGAATTCACCCCTCCACTTT
>.|TRBD2|TRBV7-2|TRBJ2-7
CASSLGLAGASEQYF
TGTGCCAGCAGCCTCGGACTAGCGGGAGCCTCAGAGCAGTACTTC
>.|TRBD1|TRBV7-2|TRBJ1-2
CASSLVQGLGYTF
TGTGCCAGCAGCTTAGTACAGGGGTTAGGCTACACCTTC
>few|.|TRBV21-1|TRBJ2-7
CASSKGPGGYEQYF
TGTGCCAGCAGCAAAGGGCCAGGGGGCTACGAGCAGTACTTC
>.|.|TRBV25-1|TRBJ2-1
CASSESGSYNEQFF
TGTGCCAGCAGTGAATCGGGGAGTTACAATGAGCAGTTCTTC
>.|TRBD1|TRBV19|TRBJ1-5
CASSIGQGRVSGNQPQHF
TGTGCCAGTAGTATAGGACAGGGAAGGGTGAGTGGCAATCAGCCCCAGCATTTT
>once|TRBD2|TRBV2|TRBJ2-1
CASRVSGGGNEQFF
TGTGCCAGCAGGGTTAGCGGGGGAGGCAATGAGCAGTTCTTC
>.|TRBD1|TRBV5-6|TRBJ2-3
CASSLDRATQYF
TGTGCCAGCAGCTTAGACAGGGCAACGCAGTATTTT
>once|.|TRBV7-9|TRBJ1-2
CASSPTPDRAGGYTF
TGTGCCAGCAGCCCGACACCCGACAGAGCTGGCGGCTACACCTTC
>.|TRBD2|TRBV28|TRBJ2-5
CASSLAGLAETQYF
TGTGCCAGCAGTTTGGCGGGACTAGCGGAGACCCAGTACTTC
>.|.|TRBV5-1|TRBJ2-7
CASSLASLTGFTYEQYF
TGCGCCAGCAGCTTGGCAAGCCTGACAGGATTTACCTACGAGCAGTACTTC
>.|TRBD1|TRBV24-1|TRBJ2-1
CATSDLPGLDRGSYNEQFF
TGTGCCACCAGTGATTTGCCCGGGCTTGACAGGGGGTCCTACAATGAGCAGTTCTTC
>once|.|TRBV25-1|TRBJ2-3
CASSSGLQENTDTQYF
TGTGCCAGCAGTTCGGGTCTCCAAGAGAACACAGATACGCAGTATTTT
>.|.|TRBV3-1/TRBV3-2|TRBJ2-7
CASSPAGRIYEQYF
TGTGCCAGCAGCCCCGCCGGTCGTATTTACGAGCAGTACTTC
>once|.|TRBV27|TRBJ1-6
CASSFRGNSPLHF
TGTGCCAGCAGTTTCAGGGGTAATTCACCCCTCCACTTT
>few|TRBD1|TRBV7-2|TRBJ1-2
CASSLAAGGVYGYTF
TGTGCCAGCAGCTTAGCGGCAGGGGGCGTCTATGGCTACACCTTC
>.|.|TRBV18|TRBJ2-2
CASSPGQDLTGELFF
TGTGCCAGCTCACCAGGTCAGGATTTAACCGGGGAGCTGTTTTTT
>.|TRBD1|TRBV9|TRBJ1-2
CASSRTGNGYTF
TGTGCCAGCAGCAGGACAGGGAACGGCTACACCTTC
>.|.|TRBV6-2/TRBV6-3|TRBJ1-2
CASSQDRSVGYTF
TGTGCCAGCAGTCAAGACAGGAGTGTCGGCTACACCTTC
>.|.|TRBV6-2/TRBV6-3|TRBJ1-4
CASSYMRVEKLFF
TGTGCCAGCAGTTATATGAGGGTCGAAAAACTGTTTTTT
>.|.|TRBV15|TRBJ2-7
CATSNPTHYEQYF
TGTGCCACCAGCAATCCAACACACTACGAGCAGTACTTC
>.|TRBD2|TRBV19|TRBJ2-3
CASSLSGGRTDTQYF
TGTGCCAGTAGTCTAAGCGGGGGGCGCACAGATACGCAGTATTTT
>.|TRBD1|TRBV5-1|TRBJ2-7
CASRPGQGGEQYF
TGCGCCAGCAGACCGGGACAGGGTGGCGAGCAGTACTTC
>once|TRBD2|TRBV5-1|TRBJ2-7
CASRREGYEQYF
TGCGCCAGCAGGCGGGAGGGGTACGAGCAGTACTTC
>.|TRBD2|TRBV7-2|TRBJ2-1
CASILGGVNNEQFF
TGTGCCAGCATCCTCGGGGGGGTAAACAATGAGCAGTTCTTC
>.|TRBD1|TRBV11-2|TRBJ2-2
CASSEGGTGGTGELFF
TGTGCCAGCAGCGAGGGAGGGACAGGGGGAACCGGGGAGCTGTTTTTT
>.|TRBD1|TRBV7-9|TRBJ2-1
CASSFRDRANEQFF
TGTGCCAGCAGCTTCAGGGACAGGGCCAATGAGCAGTTCTTC
>.|TRBD2|TRBV30|TRBJ2-7
CAWSEQTSGAYEQYF
TGTGCCTGGAGTGAGCAGACTAGCGGTGCCTACGAGCAGTACTTC
>.|TRBD1|TRBV19|TRBJ1-6
CASSTDRVGQSPLHF
TGTGCCAGTAGCACGGACAGGGTCGGTCAATCACCCCTCCACTTT
>.|.|TRBV10-3|TRBJ2-7
CAISVGQGSYEQYF
TGTGCCATCAGTGTTGGGCAGGGCTCCTACGAGCAGTACTTC
>.|.|TRBV2|TRBJ2-1
CASTRESTLYNEQFF
TGTGCCAGCACCCGGGAATCAACGCTATACAATGAGCAGTTCTTC
>.|.|TRBV10-1|TRBJ1-2
CASYRGGNYGYTF
TGCGCCAGCTACCGGGGTGGCAACTATGGCTACACCTTC
>.|.|TRBV5-5|TRBJ2-7
CASSLAQGWGSYEQYF
TGTGCCAGCAGCTTGGCCCAGGGTTGGGGCTCCTACGAGCAGTACTTC
>.|TRBD2|TRBV29-1|TRBJ2-7
CSVARGTSEREQYF
TGCAGCGTGGCCCGAGGGACTAGCGAACGCGAGCAGTACTTC